This is a list of T cell receptor beta chains from one sample in a study of T cell changes during pregnancy in multiple sclerosis. Generated by immunoSEQ multiplex PCR, the TCRdb table keeps only in-frame clones and is missing some. The repertoire has about 41,000 clones, about 88% of them found once; the top ten carry approximately 0.64%. The sequencing used CD4+ T cells from peripheral blood mononuclear cells, collected in the first trimester of pregnancy. Receptors originate from a female donor with multiple sclerosis, enrolled in a pregnancy study. CDR3s include the opening cysteine and the closing phenylalanine or tryptophan. Fields, in order: V gene, J gene, D gene, clone size, CDR3 DNA, CDR3 protein. The D gene is left open where the match is weak. Size is omitted from some rows. Given values are once, few, many or a class for expanded clones.

TRBV27,TRBJ1-4,-,once,TGTGCCAGCAGTAGGTCAGGGCTGAGTGAAAAACTGTTTTTT,CASSRSGLSEKLFF
TRBV7-2,TRBJ2-3,TRBD2,-,TGTGCCAGCAGCGGCCGACTAGCGGGCACAGATACGCAGTATTTT,CASSGRLAGTDTQYF
TRBV7-2,TRBJ2-1,TRBD2,-,TGTGCCAGCAGTTCCTTGGGACTAACGTCGAATGAGCAGTTCTTC,CASSSLGLTSNEQFF
TRBV7-6,TRBJ2-1,-,-,TGTGCCAGCAGCTTAGCAGGGGGATCGAGGAATGAGCAGTTCTTC,CASSLAGGSRNEQFF
TRBV19,TRBJ1-3,-,-,TGTGCCAGTAGTATGGGAAACAGGGCGAGCTCTGGAAACACCATATATTTT,CASSMGNRASSGNTIYF
TRBV28,TRBJ2-7,-,-,TGTGCCAGCTTGGGGCGAGGTAGAGGACCCTACGAGCAGTACTTC,CASLGRGRGPYEQYF
TRBV28,TRBJ1-2,-,-,TGTGCCAGCAGTTTCGCAGGGCCCGCCCGTGGCTACACCTTC,CASSFAGPARGYTF
TRBV19,TRBJ2-2,TRBD2,-,TGTGCCAGTAGTATAGGAGGACTAGCGGTAGGCGGCGGGGAGCTGTTTTTT,CASSIGGLAVGGGELFF
TRBV13,TRBJ1-2,-,-,TGTGCCAGCAGCTTGCGGGGGATATATGGCTACACCTTC,CASSLRGIYGYTF
TRBV19,TRBJ2-2,TRBD1,-,TGTGCCAGTCGATCACAGGGGCCCCAAAGCACCGGGGAGCTGTTTTTT,CASRSQGPQSTGELFF
TRBV5-1,TRBJ2-3,TRBD2,-,TGCGCCAGCAGCCGGGGTGCTAGCGGGCGTCCGGGGGATACGCAGTATTTT,CASSRGASGRPGDTQYF
TRBV9,TRBJ1-5,-,once,TGTGCCAGCAGCGTAGCCAGGTCCAATAGCAATCAGCCCCAGCATTTT,CASSVARSNSNQPQHF
TRBV28,TRBJ2-2,TRBD2,few,TGTGCCAGCAGTTTATGGCGGCTAGCGGGAGGGCCCGGGGAGCTGTTTTTT,CASSLWRLAGGPGELFF
TRBV28,TRBJ2-3,-,-,TGTGCCAGCAGTACGAGAGGGCCGCGGGATACGCAGTATTTT,CASSTRGPRDTQYF
TRBV9,TRBJ2-1,-,-,TGTGCCAGCAGCCACCGTAGCGGTAGCTCCTACAATGAGCAGTTCTTC,CASSHRSGSSYNEQFF
TRBV5-1,TRBJ2-7,TRBD1,-,TGCGCCAGCAGCCCTGGACAGGGGTTGGGTGAGCAGTACTTC,CASSPGQGLGEQYF
TRBV20-1,TRBJ1-2,-,-,TGCAGTGCTAGGGCCGGGGATGGCTACACCTTC,CSARAGDGYTF
TRBV18,TRBJ1-2,TRBD1,-,TGTGCCAGCTCACCAAACTTGGGGACAGGTTATGGCTACACCTTC,CASSPNLGTGYGYTF
TRBV18,TRBJ2-2,-,-,TGTGCCAGCTCACCCTTGACGGGAGCTTCCGGGGAGCTGTTTTTT,CASSPLTGASGELFF
TRBV19,TRBJ1-1,-,-,TGTGCCAGTAGTTCGCCGGGAGGGGGGAACACTGAAGCTTTCTTT,CASSSPGGGNTEAFF
TRBV9,TRBJ2-7,TRBD1,-,TGTGCCAGCAGCGCCGGGACAGGGACCTACGAGCAGTACTTC,CASSAGTGTYEQYF
TRBV29-1,TRBJ2-1,TRBD2,-,TGCAGCGTTGGTGCGGGAGGAGCGAACAATGAGCAGTTCTTC,CSVGAGGANNEQFF
TRBV7-2,TRBJ2-1,-,few,TGTGCCAGCAGCTTGGGGGCCCAGGTGAATGAGCAGTTCTTC,CASSLGAQVNEQFF
TRBV7-2,TRBJ2-6,-,few,TGTGCCAGCAGCAAACAACGCTCTGGGGCCAACGTCCTGACTTTC,CASSKQRSGANVLTF
TRBV6-5,TRBJ1-2,-,-,TGTGCCAGCAGCCACGAGGGTGGCTACACCTTC,CASSHEGGYTF
TRBV7-3,TRBJ2-1,-,-,TGTGCCAGCAGCCCAGGGTACGGTGAGCAGTTCTTC,CASSPGYGEQFF
TRBV5-6,TRBJ1-3,-,-,TGTGCCAGCAGCTTGGCTATCTCTGGAAACACCATATATTTT,CASSLAISGNTIYF
TRBV28,TRBJ2-7,-,-,TGTGCCAGCAGTTTATCAGCCTACGAGCAGTACTTC,CASSLSAYEQYF
TRBV4-2,TRBJ2-7,TRBD1,-,TGTGCCAGCAGCCAAGGGGGACAGGCCTCCTACGAGCAGTACTTC,CASSQGGQASYEQYF
TRBV28,TRBJ2-1,TRBD2,-,TGTGCCAGCAGTGGACTAGCGGGACACAATGAGCAGTTCTTC,CASSGLAGHNEQFF
TRBV15,TRBJ2-3,-,once,TGTGCCACCAAACACGACACAGATACGCAGTATTTT,CATKHDTDTQYF
TRBV19,TRBJ1-3,-,-,TGTGCCAGCACGCCCCTAGGAGCGCAGTTCTCTGGAAACACCATATATTTT,CASTPLGAQFSGNTIYF
TRBV6-1,TRBJ2-5,-,-,TGTGCCAGCAGTGAGACAGGCTATGGAGGTACCCAGTACTTC,CASSETGYGGTQYF
TRBV28,TRBJ2-1,TRBD2,-,TGTGCCAGCAGCCGAAGAGGACTAGCGGGAGTTGAGCAGTTCTTC,CASSRRGLAGVEQFF
TRBV27,TRBJ2-1,TRBD2,-,TGTGCCAGCAGTCCCGGACTAGCGGGAGGGAGGAATGAGCAGTTCTTC,CASSPGLAGGRNEQFF
TRBV7-9,TRBJ2-7,TRBD2,once,TGTGCCAGCAGCTCACAGGGACTAGCGGGAAACATTTACGAGCAGTACTTC,CASSSQGLAGNIYEQYF
TRBV7-7,TRBJ2-1,-,-,TGTGCTAGCAGCTTAGAAGGGGGAAAAGTCAATGAGCAGTTCTTC,CASSLEGGKVNEQFF
TRBV30,TRBJ1-1,TRBD1,few,TGTGCCTGGGGGACAGGGTGGACTGAAGCTTTCTTT,CAWGTGWTEAFF
TRBV6-1,TRBJ2-7,TRBD1,-,TGTGCCAGCAGTGAAAACAGGGGGCCAGACGAGCAGTACTTC,CASSENRGPDEQYF
TRBV4-3,TRBJ1-1,TRBD1,-,TGCGCCAGCAGCCATTACGACAGGGGGAACACTGAAGCTTTCTTT,CASSHYDRGNTEAFF
TRBV5-1,TRBJ1-4,TRBD1,-,TGCGCCAGCAGCTTGGTTTCAGGGGGCGGCGAAAAACTGTTTTTT,CASSLVSGGGEKLFF
TRBV19,TRBJ2-3,-,-,TGTGCCAGTAGTATATCGGCAGGCACCCGCACAGATACGCAGTATTTT,CASSISAGTRTDTQYF
TRBV5-1,TRBJ2-1,TRBD2,-,TGCGCCAGCAGCTACGGACTAGCGGCCAGCTCCTACAATGAGCAGTTCTTC,CASSYGLAASSYNEQFF
TRBV29-1,TRBJ2-7,-,-,TGCAGCGTTGAGTCGGTCTACGAGCAGTACTTC,CSVESVYEQYF
TRBV4-3,TRBJ2-6,-,-,TGCGCCAGCAGCCAAGAGGGCCGATTTTTTGGCTCTGGGGCCAACGTCCTGACTTTC,CASSQEGRFFGSGANVLTF
TRBV2,TRBJ2-7,TRBD2,-,TGTGCCAGCGGAGGACTAGCGGGTACCAGCCCATACGAGCAGTACTTC,CASGGLAGTSPYEQYF
TRBV19,TRBJ2-5,TRBD2,-,TGTGCCAGTAGTGTCTGGACTAGCGGGCAAGAGACCCAGTACTTC,CASSVWTSGQETQYF
TRBV6-5,TRBJ2-4,TRBD2,few,TGTGCCAGCAGTTCCAGGCGGGGGGCCAAAAACATTCAGTACTTC,CASSSRRGAKNIQYF
TRBV30,TRBJ1-1,TRBD1,few,TGTGCCTGGCTACCAGGGGGTTTGAACACTGAAGCTTTCTTT,CAWLPGGLNTEAFF
TRBV29-1,TRBJ2-1,TRBD2,-,TGCAGCGTTGGGCGGGGGAATGAGCAGTTCTTC,CSVGRGNEQFF
TRBV7-9,TRBJ2-3,-,-,TGTGCCAGCGCCAAGGGGGTGAACACAGATACGCAGTATTTT,CASAKGVNTDTQYF
TRBV7-9,TRBJ1-5,-,-,TGTGCCAGCAGCTTAGGCGGTAATAGCAATCAGCCCCAGCATTTT,CASSLGGNSNQPQHF
TRBV5-1,TRBJ2-3,-,-,TGCGCCAGCAGCTTGGTTTGGGAGTTCACAGATACGCAGTATTTT,CASSLVWEFTDTQYF
TRBV11-2,TRBJ2-1,-,-,TGTGCCAGCAGCTTATTAGTGGGGCAAGGACGAATTGAGCAGTTCTTC,CASSLLVGQGRIEQFF